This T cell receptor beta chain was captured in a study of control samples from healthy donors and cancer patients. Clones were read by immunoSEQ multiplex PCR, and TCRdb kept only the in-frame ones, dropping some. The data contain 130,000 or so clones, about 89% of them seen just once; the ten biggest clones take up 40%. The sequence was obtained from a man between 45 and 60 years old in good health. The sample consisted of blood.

Here the CDR3 reads CASSEGPTGHIYGYTF. The DNA for the CDR3 is TGTGCCAGCAGTGAAGGACCTACAGGCCATATTTATGGCTACACCTTC. The chain uses TRBV6-1 and TRBJ1-2; a weak D match, TRBD1 (5 bases). V was cut by 1 base and J by 5 bases, with 17 bases left in between. There are 16 residues in the CDR3. Germline assignment: CDR1 MNHNS and CDR2 SASEGT.